These T cell receptor beta chains were read from a single sample in a study of OX40 agonist ivuxolimab in advanced cancers. TCRdb keeps only in-frame clones here, not all; method: immunoSEQ multiplex PCR. The sample carries 43,000 or so clones, around nine tenths recorded once. Sequencing was performed on CD4+ or CD8+ T cells sorted from blood, taken in a trial of the OX40 agonist ivuxolimab. Receptors were obtained from an adult with an advanced solid tumor such as melanoma, head and neck, liver or kidney cancer. CDR3s include the opening cysteine and the closing phenylalanine or tryptophan. The D gene is left open where the match is weak. Only some rows state a clone size, as once, few, many or a class for expanded clones.

clone_size: .
d_call: .
v_call: TRBV30
cdr3_length: 16
j_call: TRBJ1-1
cdr3_aa: CAWSAGIIAPNTEAFF
cdr3_nt: TGTGCCTGGAGTGCCGGGATTATCGCTCCGAACACTGAAGCTTTCTTT

clone_size: .
d_call: .
v_call: TRBV29-1
cdr3_length: 12
j_call: TRBJ2-7
cdr3_aa: CSAEFDTYEQYF
cdr3_nt: TGCAGCGCGGAATTCGACACCTACGAGCAGTACTTC

clone_size: .
d_call: .
v_call: TRBV19
cdr3_length: 14
j_call: TRBJ2-7
cdr3_aa: CATKTGQGTYEQYF
cdr3_nt: TGTGCCACCAAGACGGGGCAGGGGACCTACGAGCAGTACTTC

clone_size: .
d_call: .
v_call: TRBV5-6
cdr3_length: 12
j_call: TRBJ1-2
cdr3_aa: CASSPGRWGYTF
cdr3_nt: TGTGCCAGCAGCCCTGGGAGGTGGGGCTACACCTTC

clone_size: .
d_call: .
v_call: TRBV9
cdr3_length: 15
j_call: TRBJ2-5
cdr3_aa: CASSVGVGAQETQYF
cdr3_nt: TGTGCCAGCAGCGTAGGGGTGGGGGCCCAAGAGACCCAGTACTTC

clone_size: .
d_call: TRBD1
v_call: TRBV5-1
cdr3_length: 15
j_call: TRBJ2-1
cdr3_aa: CASSPGQGSYNEQFF
cdr3_nt: TGCGCCAGCAGCCCCGGACAGGGCTCCTACAATGAGCAGTTCTTC

clone_size: .
d_call: TRBD1
v_call: TRBV7-2
cdr3_length: 19
j_call: TRBJ2-6
cdr3_aa: CASSSTPGQGGSGANVLTF
cdr3_nt: TGTGCCAGCAGCTCTACCCCGGGACAGGGTGGCTCTGGGGCCAACGTCCTGACTTTC

clone_size: .
d_call: .
v_call: TRBV5-1
cdr3_length: 15
j_call: TRBJ2-2
cdr3_aa: CASSLEVPDTGELFF
cdr3_nt: TGCGCCAGCAGCTTGGAGGTCCCCGACACCGGGGAGCTGTTTTTT

clone_size: .
d_call: .
v_call: TRBV19
cdr3_length: 14
j_call: TRBJ2-7
cdr3_aa: CASSRDGFEGEQYF
cdr3_nt: TGTGCCAGTAGCAGGGACGGGTTTGAGGGCGAGCAGTACTTC

clone_size: .
d_call: TRBD1
v_call: TRBV5-8
cdr3_length: 14
j_call: TRBJ1-2
cdr3_aa: CASSSTGSHGGYTF
cdr3_nt: TGTGCCAGCAGCTCGACAGGGAGCCATGGTGGCTACACCTTC

clone_size: .
d_call: TRBD2
v_call: TRBV5-1
cdr3_length: 16
j_call: TRBJ2-1
cdr3_aa: CASSRRLAGVTNEQFF
cdr3_nt: TGCGCCAGCAGCCGCAGACTAGCGGGAGTTACGAATGAGCAGTTCTTC

clone_size: .
d_call: TRBD1
v_call: TRBV27
cdr3_length: 14
j_call: TRBJ1-4
cdr3_aa: CASSSRQGDEKLFF
cdr3_nt: TGTGCCAGCAGTTCCCGTCAGGGGGATGAAAAACTGTTTTTT

clone_size: .
d_call: TRBD1
v_call: TRBV7-9
cdr3_length: 16
j_call: TRBJ1-3
cdr3_aa: CASSNRDSYSGNTIYF
cdr3_nt: TGTGCCAGCAGCAACCGGGACAGTTACTCTGGAAACACCATATATTTT

clone_size: .
d_call: .
v_call: TRBV7-2
cdr3_length: 16
j_call: TRBJ1-1
cdr3_aa: CASSLDGRAGDTEAFF
cdr3_nt: TGTGCCAGCAGCTTAGATGGGAGGGCCGGGGACACTGAAGCTTTCTTT

clone_size: .
d_call: .
v_call: TRBV5-1
cdr3_length: 15
j_call: TRBJ1-3
cdr3_aa: CASSAEGSAGNTIYF
cdr3_nt: TGCGCCAGCAGCGCGGAGGGTTCGGCTGGAAACACCATATATTTT

clone_size: once
d_call: .
v_call: TRBV7-2
cdr3_length: 13
j_call: TRBJ1-4
cdr3_aa: CASSLVDSEKLFF
cdr3_nt: TGTGCCAGCAGCTTAGTTGACAGCGAAAAACTGTTTTTT

clone_size: few
d_call: .
v_call: TRBV6-4
cdr3_length: 13
j_call: TRBJ2-4
cdr3_aa: CASSASAENIQYF
cdr3_nt: TGTGCCAGCAGTGCCTCCGCGGAAAACATTCAGTACTTC